A single sample is the source of the 21 T cell receptor beta chains below, sequenced in a study of regulatory T cells in long-lasting Graves disease listed by TCRdb under 2021. The time point label, as the study defines it: newly diagnosed GD, antithyroid drugs for less than 3 months. For both TCR sequencing and RNA sequencing, RNA was extracted from PBMCs in TRIzol. Library method: multiplex PCR. The listed sequencing device is Illumina HiSeq 4000. iRepertoire HTBI primers and Arm-PCR amplification of CDR3 regions were used to construct TCR beta libraries. The raw public data were reprocessed by TCRdb itself: fastp quality trimming at Q25, MiXCR clonotype calling, in-frame beta chains only. Each record represents a unique CDR3 protein, reported with the most common genes and DNA among its rows. The sample table contains hundreds of thousands of distinct CDR3 sequences; only one count was recorded for about 16% of them. Of the sample, around a sixth falls within the top ten clones.

This same sample was also part of a study on T cells in Graves' hyperthyroidism and ophthalmopathy.

This specimen consisted of peripheral blood mononuclear cells (PBMCs), obtained at new diagnosis, from a patient treated with antithyroid drugs. All receptors derive from a woman in her thirties with Graves disease. Donor details come from another sample of the same person, matched by shared clones.

This clonotype is a singleton in its sample. The rearrangement joins TRBV5-1 to TRBJ2-7; 9 nucleotides match TRBD2. Looked up from germline, CDR1 is SGHRS and CDR2 is YFSETQ. CDR3 size: 16 residues. Unmatched junction bases numbered 8, after V lost 3 bases and J lost 1 base. CDR3 loop: CASSSSPAGGSYEQYF. The CDR3 DNA follows: TGCGCCAGCAGCTCCTCTCCAGCGGGAGGTTCCTACGAGCAGTACTTC.

This clonotype showed up many times. J is TRBJ1-2 and V is TRBV11-2, with TRBD1 matching 8 bases. Germline V gene lookup returns CDR1 SGHAT and CDR2 FQNNGV. This CDR3 contains 14 residues. V dropped 5 bases and J dropped 7; count of bases not matched to a gene: 9. The CDR3 DNA sequence: TGTGCCAGCAGCCTCCGGACAGGGCGGGCTGGCTACACCTTC. Translation: CASSLRTGRAGYTF.

This clonotype was seen ten or more times. The chain recombines TRBV6-1 with TRBJ2-5; D is unresolved. CDR3 length: 11 amino acids. With 6 bases removed from V and 4 bases from J, the gap between germline ends came to 6 bases. CDR1 and CDR2 (germline): MNHNS, SASEGT. The CDR3 region is CASRVVETQYF. Written as DNA, the CDR3 is TGTGCCAGCAGGGTAGTAGAGACCCAGTACTTC.

This clonotype was seen a few times. The chain links TRBV7-2 to TRBJ2-1, with no clear D. Germline CDR1 is SGHTA and CDR2 is FQGNSA. The CDR3 has 13 amino acids. Trimming took 3 bases from V and 4 from J, leaving 7 bases between them. As DNA, the CDR3 is TGTGCCAGCAGCTTCGAACCATACAATGAGCAGTTCTTC. It is translated as CASSFEPYNEQFF.

This chain connects TRBV7-2 to TRBJ2-7, with 10 bases aligning to TRBD2. The CDR3 runs to 19 residues. Germline lookup yields CDR1 SGHTA and CDR2 FQGNSA. Trimming cost V 5 bases and J 2 bases; bases outside gene matches: 18. This CDR3 reads CASSPRLLAGAAAPYEQYF. The CDR3 DNA sequence: TGTGCCAGCAGCCCCCGTCTGCTAGCGGGAGCGGCTGCGCCCTACGAGCAGTACTTC.

This clonotype was observed many times. The chain links TRBV15 to TRBJ2-7; D gene unclear. The length of the CDR3 is 12 residues. Between the trimmed V and J ends, which lost 0 bases and 6 bases, there was a span of 6 bases. Germline V CDR1 and CDR2: LNHNV, YYDKDF (reference sequence). The CDR3 sequence is CATSRDQGEQYF. CDR3 sequence (DNA): TGTGCCACCAGCAGAGATCAAGGCGAGCAGTACTTC.

This chain links TRBV24-1 with TRBJ1-6; no reliable D call. CDR1 is KGHDR, CDR2 SFDVKD, per germline. The V and J ends lost 5 bases and 3 bases respectively, with 10 bases between them. The CDR3 consists of 15 residues. This CDR3 reads CATSAQGLYNSPLHF. The CDR3 nucleotides read TGTGCCACCAGTGCGCAAGGGCTCTATAATTCACCCCTCCACTTT.

This clonotype turned up a few times. This sequence joins TRBV9 and TRBJ2-5, with D possibly TRBD1 on 8 matching bases. This CDR3 comprises 16 residues. Per germline, CDR1 SGDLS and CDR2 YYNGEE. The V gene lost 0 bases and the J gene lost 2 bases, with 14 bases spanning the gap. The CDR3 region is CASSVGTGGGQETQYF. For the CDR3, the DNA is TGTGCCAGCAGCGTAGGTACAGGGGGGGGTCAAGAGACCCAGTACTTC.

The chain carries TRBV15 and TRBJ2-1; tentative D call: TRBD2 (5 bases). Germline CDR1 reads LNHNV; CDR2 reads YYDKDF (reference sequence). Trimming left V 1 base short and J 7 bases short, with 11 bases between. This CDR3 has 14 amino acids. The CDR3 DNA reads as TGTGCCACCAGCAGAGCACTAGGAGGTAATGAGCAGTTCTTC. It codes for CATSRALGGNEQFF.

This clonotype has only a few counts. This chain uses TRBV18 with TRBJ1-2, with D possibly being TRBD1 (5 bases). Germline CDR1 is KGHSH and CDR2 is LQKENI. Trimming pared 2 bases from V and 4 bases from J, leaving 17 bases between. The CDR3 consists of 16 residues. Here the CDR3 reads CASSPKVGRDLYGYTF. The CDR3, as DNA: TGTGCCAGCTCACCAAAGGTCGGCAGGGACCTCTATGGCTACACCTTC. The full variable domain, rest sourced from reference TRBV18 and TRBJ1-2, is NAGVMQNPRHLVRRRGQEARLRCSPMKGHSHVYWYRQLPEEGLKFMVYLQKENIIDESGMPKERFSAEFPKEGPSILRIQQVVRGDSAAYFCASSPKVGRDLYGYTFGSGTRLTVV.

This clonotype was seen many times. This chain links TRBV28 with TRBJ2-1; D uncertain. Germline CDR1 and CDR2: MDHEN and SYDVKM. The CDR3 totals 12 residues. The V end lost 2 bases, the J end lost 9 bases, and 8 bases lay between the germline ends. The CDR3 loop reads CASSLLLGEQFF. The CDR3 coding sequence is TGTGCCAGCAGTTTACTCTTGGGTGAGCAGTTCTTC.

This clonotype was counted ten times or more. The CDR3 protein is CASSLRTGGFKAFF. The CDR3 DNA reads as TGTGCCAGCAGTTTACGGACAGGGGGATTTAAGGCTTTCTTT. This chain links TRBV28 with TRBJ1-1; 10 bases line up with TRBD1. The CDR3 has 14 amino acids. Losses at the gene ends were 2 bases for V and 11 bases for J; bases not matched to a gene: 8. Germline V gives CDR1 MDHEN, CDR2 SYDVKM.

The sample holds many counts of this clonotype. The rearrangement uses TRBV29-1 and TRBJ2-4; 12 bases are a match to TRBD2. This CDR3 spans 13 amino acids. Unmatched junction bases numbered 1, after V lost 4 bases and J lost 6 bases. Germline loops: CDR1 SQVTM, CDR2 ANQGSEA. This chain's CDR3 is CSVATSGRNIQYF. The CDR3 nucleotides read TGCAGCGTTGCGACTAGCGGGAGAAACATTCAGTACTTC.

The chain is built from TRBV7-9 and TRBJ2-1; D gene uncertain. CDR1 and CDR2 from the germline V gene are SEHNR and FQNEAQ (reference sequence). The V end lost 3 bases, the J end lost 4 bases, and 16 bases lay between the germline ends. This CDR3 contains 16 residues. CDR3 loop: CASSFWRKGSYNEQFF. CDR3 in DNA: TGTGCCAGCAGCTTTTGGCGGAAGGGTTCGTACAATGAGCAGTTCTTC.

The chain joins TRBV5-1 to TRBJ1-2; 9 positions agree with TRBD1. Germline loops: CDR1 SGHRS, CDR2 YFSETQ. V lost 4 bases and J lost 4; bases outside the gene matches: 5. The CDR3 contains 14 residues. The DNA of the CDR3 is TGCGCCAGCAGCCCCACACAGGGGGCCTATGGCTACACCTTC. Translation gives CASSPTQGAYGYTF.

The rearrangement links TRBV6-2 or TRBV6-3 to TRBJ2-6; TRBD1 matches 7 bases. Germline V gene sequence: CDR1 MNHEY, CDR2 SVGEGT. There are 19 residues in the CDR3. J gave up 0 bases and V 5 bases, and 13 bases lay outside the gene matches. The CDR3 DNA reads TGTGCCAGCAGTGCTACCTCCAGGGACAGACCCTCTGGGGCCAACGTCCTGACTTTC. Translating gives CASSATSRDRPSGANVLTF.

This clonotype was seen repeatedly, ten times or more. V and J are TRBV6-1 and TRBJ1-4; D ambiguous. The length of the CDR3 is 17 residues. V gave up 5 bases and J gave up 1 base, with 17 bases separating them. Per the germline V gene, CDR1 is MNHNS and CDR2 is SASEGT. DNA of the CDR3: TGTGCCAGCAGTAGAGGTGCCTGGACGAGAACTAATGAAAAACTGTTTTTT. Protein: CASSRGAWTRTNEKLFF.

The sample holds many counts of this clonotype. V is TRBV2 and J is TRBJ1-3; TRBD1 agrees at 8 bases. The CDR3 loop spans 15 amino acids. With 11 bases clipped from V and 0 bases from J, the junction kept 9 bases outside the gene matches. Germline values: CDR1 SNHLY, CDR2 FYNNEI. The CDR3 here is CAGNRGTSSGNTIYF. The CDR3 DNA sequence: TGTGCCGGAAACAGGGGGACGAGCTCTGGAAACACCATATATTTT.

This sequence joins TRBV27 and TRBJ2-4, with D perhaps being TRBD1 or TRBD2 (5 bases each). The CDR3 sequence is 15 residues long. Trimming left V 3 bases short and J 8 bases short, with 17 bases between. Germline V gene data show CDR1 as MNHEY and CDR2 as SMNVEV (reference sequence). CDR3: CASSFNSERGDIQYF. The CDR3 coding sequence is TGTGCCAGCAGTTTTAATAGCGAAAGAGGGGACATTCAGTACTTC.

A few counts support this clonotype. The chain combines TRBV7-2 with TRBJ1-4; D unresolved. V lost 5 bases and J lost 8, with 12 bases in between. The CDR3 spans 13 residues. Germline loops: CDR1 SGHTA, CDR2 FQGNSA. The CDR3 here is CASSQNRGEKLFF. The DNA for the CDR3 is TGTGCCAGCAGCCAGAACAGAGGCGAAAAACTGTTTTTT.

This clonotype has more than one count but fewer than ten. The rearrangement joins TRBV28 to TRBJ1-6, with D hard to call. Trimming pared 6 bases from V and 10 bases from J, leaving 25 bases between. Germline V CDR1 and CDR2: MDHEN, SYDVKM. This CDR3 comprises 17 residues. CDR3 bases: TGTGCCAGCAGCCGTCCCGACCCGGGGTGGGGTTGGTCACCCCTCCACTTT. Translation: CASSRPDPGWGWSPLHF.